The clone carrying this T cell receptor beta chain was detected ten times or more. The CDR3 covers 14 residues. Germline V gives CDR1 SGDLS, CDR2 YYNGEE. The trim removed 4 bases at V and 8 bases at J, leaving 10 bases unmatched. These data originate in a study of metastatic and nonmetastatic thyroid tumors. No patient had received any treatment before thyroid surgery. TCRdb reassembled clones from the PCR reads with MiXCR. The sample includes around 89,000 clones, about 16% of them seen just once. This TCR was recovered from a female donor with papillary thyroid cancer or a benign thyroid nodule (not recorded which). Some clones in this sample may be carry-over from other donors' samples. Material for sequencing was blood. This chain uses TRBV9 with TRBJ1-2; TRBD1 matches at 8 bases. The CDR3 nucleotides read TGTGCCAGCAGCTCTCCGACAGGGGTCGGCGGCTACACCTTC. Encoded protein: CASSSPTGVGGYTF.